This T cell receptor beta chain was captured in a study of cytomegalovirus exposure and HLA in healthy donors. Study-wide results and caveats: Indistinguishability led to the exclusion of some V segments, TRBV6-2 and TRBV6-3 included. The authors later found HLA-associated TCR beta chains more clonally expanded than equally common others.

Each donor was healthy, and each was a bone marrow donor. Concerning this clone itself: The antigen remains unidentified.

Germline V gene lookup returns CDR1 MGHRA and CDR2 YSYEKL. The CDR3 runs to 13 residues. In the PCR, 60 Vbeta and 13 Jbeta primers were used. Repertoires were generated with immunoSEQ multiplex PCR, while TCRdb's copy carries only in-frame clones and drops some. The sample has some 150,000 clones, 70% to 90% seen once. This clonotype was obtained from a woman in her twenties or thirties in good health and CMV-seronegative. The specimen was PBMCs. The genes are TRBV4-1 and TRBJ2-5, with 7 positions matching TRBD1. The J call may be faulty, since TRBJ2-7 better matches the DNA end. CDR3 region: CASSRTGAYEQYF. For the CDR3, the DNA is TGCGCCAGCAGCCGAACAGGGGCCTACGAGCAGTACTTC.